This T cell receptor beta chain is drawn from a study of T cell repertoires in cytomegalovirus infection. On the study more broadly: Indications came from public TCR beta signatures; they pointed to CMV infection and to a matching HLA type. Study-wide results and limits: Cumulated frequencies of public TCR beta families served to identify carriers of CMV plus the relevant HLA. Dominant in the ex vivo response were TCR beta clonotypes restricted by HLA-C and specific for CMV.

The CDR3 extends over 18 amino acids. With 5 bases removed from V and 5 bases from J, the gap between germline ends came to 28 bases. The germline V gene encodes CDR1 SGHRS and CDR2 YFSETQ. Concerning this clonotype: Antigen: not known.

TCRdb reprocessed the reads with MiXCR, giving one entry per CDR3 protein. The sample has 700,000 to 900,000 distinct CDR3 sequences, under 35% seen once. V and J are TRBV5-1 and TRBJ1-2, with D possibly TRBD1 on 6 matching bases. This TCR came from a human donor in good health (CMV status not recorded). Some clones in this sample may be carry-over from other donors' samples. Sequencing used cultured CD8+ T cells from PBMCs, obtained from culture after CMV antigen stimulation. Here the CDR3 reads CASRPRGSFSGWVYGYTF. The CDR3 DNA reads as TGCGCCAGCAGGCCTAGGGGGAGCTTCAGCGGTTGGGTATATGGCTACACCTTC. The full variable domain, with the rest looked up from reference TRBV5-1 and TRBJ1-2, is KAGVTQTPRYLIKTRGQQVTLSCSPISGHRSVSWYQQTPGQGLQFLFEYFSETQRNKGNFPGRFSGRQFSNSRSEMNVSTLELGDSALYLCASRPRGSFSGWVYGYTFGSGTRLTVV.